The next 26 T cell receptor beta chains were all read from a single sample in a study of identical twins. TCRdb analysed the 5' RACE reads with MiXCR anew, one entry per CDR3 protein. The sample lists a few hundred thousand distinct CDR3 sequences; over 9% were seen once. The sample was also linked to a second study, of yellow fever vaccine responses in identical twins.

Sequences were obtained from CD8+ T cells sorted from blood. These receptors were obtained from a woman in her late teens or twenties in good health.

In this sample, this clonotype turned up a few times. The chain joins TRBV7-9 to TRBJ2-3; TRBD2 matches 8 bases. The V gene end was trimmed by 8 bases and the J gene end by 1 base; junction bases not matched to a gene: 11. This CDR3 spans 16 amino acids. Germline CDR1 and CDR2: SEHNR and FQNEAQ (reference sequence). The CDR3 is CASAISAGGGTDTQYF. The CDR3 region has the DNA TGTGCCAGCGCAATCTCGGCGGGAGGAGGCACAGATACGCAGTATTTT.

The chain couples TRBV28 to TRBJ2-7; D gene ambiguous. This CDR3 has 12 amino acids. Trimming took 2 bases from V and 6 from J, leaving 8 bases between them. Looked up from germline, CDR1 is MDHEN and CDR2 is SYDVKM. The CDR3 region has the DNA TGTGCCAGCAGTTTAACACGCAGCGAGCAGTACGTC. Protein sequence: CASSLTRSEQYV.

This clonotype was seen ten or more times. This sequence joins TRBV12-3 or TRBV12-4 and TRBJ2-7, with D perhaps matching TRBD2 (5 bases). Trimming shortened V by 3 bases and J by 0 bases, and 18 bases separated the two germline ends. The CDR3 has 17 residues. Here the CDR3 DNA reads TGTGCCAGCAGTTTCATTTTAGGCAGCGGTAGCTCCTACGAGCAGTACTTC. Translated, it gives CASSFILGSGSSYEQYF.

This clonotype was counted between two and nine times. The rearrangement joins TRBV6-1 to TRBJ1-1; no clear D. From germline, CDR1 is MNHNS and CDR2 SASEGT. Deletions cut 3 bases from V and 0 bases from J, with 11 bases between. The CDR3 consists of 15 residues. CDR3 nucleotides: TGTGCCAGCAGTGATGACGGATACATGAACACTGAAGCTTTCTTT. Its translation: CASSDDGYMNTEAFF.

The sample holds a few counts of this clonotype. This chain joins TRBV4-1 and TRBJ1-5; D may be TRBD1 (5 bases). Germline assignment: CDR1 MGHRA and CDR2 YSYEKL. Trimming took off 5 bases at V and 2 bases at J, with 10 bases between the two ends. The CDR3 spans 14 residues. The CDR3 coding sequence is TGCGCCAGCAGCGATGGGGCAGGCAATCAGCCCCAGCATTTT. This gives the protein CASSDGAGNQPQHF.

Many counts were recorded for this clonotype. The chain is built from TRBV4-2 and TRBJ2-5; 10 positions agree with TRBD2. Trimming took 2 bases from V and 5 from J; bases not matched to a gene: 5. This CDR3 is 15 amino acids long. The germline V gene has CDR1 LGHNA and CDR2 YNFKEQ. The CDR3 bases are TGTGCCAGCAGCCAAACTAGCGGGGTCCCCGAGACCCAGTACTTC. This encodes CASSQTSGVPETQYF.

The rearrangement joins TRBV28 to TRBJ2-7; maybe TRBD1 (6 bases). This CDR3 region has 16 residues. Germline CDR1 MDHEN, CDR2 SYDVKM. The V end was cut by 4 bases, the J end by 6 bases, with 22 bases between. CDR3 sequence reads: CASSWGLGPDLGEQYF. In DNA, the CDR3 is TGTGCCAGCAGTTGGGGGCTCGGACCCGACTTGGGCGAGCAGTACTTC.

This clonotype has ten or more counts. This chain links TRBV5-1 with TRBJ2-2, with D perhaps matching TRBD1 (5 bases). Trimming took 1 base from V and 7 from J, leaving 8 bases between them. Germline lookup yields CDR1 SGHRS and CDR2 YFSETQ. CDR3 length equals 13 residues. The CDR3, as DNA: TGCGCCAGCAGCTTGCGACAGAGCGGGGAGCTGTTTTTT. Residues: CASSLRQSGELFF.

This chain joins TRBV3-1 and TRBJ1-2; no firm D call. The CDR3 consists of 15 residues. Germline CDR1 is LGHDT and CDR2 is YNNKEL (reference sequence). Trimming pared 0 bases from V and 2 bases from J, leaving 10 bases between. The CDR3 reads CASSQDGVTNYGYTF. The DNA for the CDR3 is TGTGCCAGCAGCCAAGATGGGGTCACGAACTATGGCTACACCTTC.

This clonotype was observed a handful of times. The chain employs TRBV4-1 and TRBJ2-5; D call uncertain. CDR1 is MGHRA, CDR2 YSYEKL, per germline. The CDR3 extends over 15 amino acids. Between the trimmed V and J ends, which lost 1 base and 1 base, there was a span of 10 bases. CDR3 DNA sequence: TGCGCCAGCAGCCAAGGAGTCCGACCCCAAGAGACCCAGTACTTC. Translation gives CASSQGVRPQETQYF.

This clonotype has at least ten counts. As DNA, the CDR3 is TGTGCCACCAGCAGAGCCCCACCGAACAATGAGCAGTTCTTC. Its translation: CATSRAPPNNEQFF. V usage is TRBV15 and J usage is TRBJ2-1; no firm D call. Germline CDR1 LNHNV, CDR2 YYDKDF (reference sequence). V lost 1 base and J lost 5, with 9 bases in between. The CDR3 consists of 14 residues.

The chain is built from TRBV6-2 or TRBV6-3 and TRBJ2-7; D gene ambiguous. Germline assignment: CDR1 MNHEY and CDR2 SVGEGT. Between the trimmed V and J ends, which lost 3 bases and 3 bases, there was a span of 9 bases. The CDR3 has 13 amino acids. The CDR3 sequence is CASSYISIYEQYF. CDR3 nucleotide sequence: TGTGCCAGCAGTTATATCTCCATCTACGAGCAGTACTTC.

This clonotype has a count of ten or more. This sequence joins TRBV12-3 or TRBV12-4 and TRBJ2-2; 8 nucleotides line up with TRBD2. CDR3 length: 16 residues. The junction had 14 bases not matched to a gene; V was cut back by 7 bases and J by 7 bases. CDR3 coding DNA: TGTGCCAGCATTGTCTCCGGGACTAGTGATTTCGGGGAGCTGTTTTTT. As protein: CASIVSGTSDFGELFF.

This clonotype was seen a handful of times. J is TRBJ2-3 and V is TRBV9, with D tentatively TRBD2 (5 bases). The CDR3 has 19 amino acids. Germline lookup yields CDR1 SGDLS and CDR2 YYNGEE. Deletions cut 3 bases from V and 1 base from J, with 24 bases between. CDR3 nucleotides: TGTGCCAGCAGCGAGGAGGCTAGTAGACTTCTCGCGGGCACAGATACGCAGTATTTT. Translation gives CASSEEASRLLAGTDTQYF. The complete variable domain, with remaining parts taken from reference TRBV9 and TRBJ2-3, reads DSGVTQTPKHLITATGQRVTLRCSPRSGDLSVYWYQQSLDQGLQFLIQYYNGEERAKGNILERFSAQQFPDLHSELNLSSLELGDSALYFCASSEEASRLLAGTDTQYFGPGTRLTVL.

There are a few counts of this clonotype. The chain carries TRBV6-1 and TRBJ1-5; 10 nucleotides match TRBD1. The CDR3 has 14 amino acids. V shed 8 bases, J shed 2 bases, and the junction held 3 bases outside the gene matches. Germline assignment: CDR1 MNHNS and CDR2 SASEGT. The CDR3 coding sequence is TGTGCCAGCCAGGGGACAGGGGGCAATCAGCCCCAGCATTTT. Its translation: CASQGTGGNQPQHF.

The chain couples TRBV27 to TRBJ1-2; 7 bases are shared with TRBD1. Germline V gene data show CDR1 as MNHEY and CDR2 as SMNVEV (reference sequence). Unmatched junction bases numbered 6, after V lost 5 bases and J lost 6 bases. The CDR3 runs to 13 residues. CDR3 loop: CASSATGENGYTF. The CDR3 DNA follows: TGTGCCAGCAGTGCAACAGGGGAGAATGGCTACACCTTC.

V gene TRBV28 combines with J gene TRBJ2-2; 10 positions match TRBD2. Germline CDR1 is MDHEN and CDR2 is SYDVKM. The V segment lost 3 bases and the J segment 0 bases; nucleotides outside the gene matches: 7. This CDR3 has 18 amino acids. The CDR3 loop reads CASSFGSGGFPNTGELFF. CDR3 sequence (DNA): TGTGCCAGCAGTTTTGGTAGCGGGGGGTTTCCGAACACCGGGGAGCTGTTTTTT.

The V and J genes are TRBV12-3 or TRBV12-4 and TRBJ2-5, with D possibly TRBD1 on 7 matching bases. The CDR3 contains 14 residues. Trimming stripped 7 bases from V and 4 bases from J, with 16 bases between. This CDR3 is CASTSGGSGETQYF. CDR3 coding DNA: TGTGCCAGCACCTCAGGGGGGAGCGGAGAGACCCAGTACTTC.

The chain links TRBV27 to TRBJ2-5, with a tentative D call TRBD2 (5 bases). Deletions cut 4 bases from V and 7 bases from J, with 10 bases between. The germline gives CDR1 MNHEY, CDR2 SMNVEV (reference sequence). There are 12 residues in the CDR3. The CDR3 reads CASSSNGMTQYF. The CDR3 DNA reads as TGTGCCAGCAGTTCCAACGGGATGACCCAGTACTTC.

This clonotype was picked up many times. The chain uses TRBV6-4 and TRBJ2-3, with 7 bases lining up with TRBD1. The J segment lost 3 bases and the V segment lost 0 bases, leaving 3 bases of the junction unmatched. Germline-derived CDR1 and CDR2 are MRHNA and SNTAGT. This CDR3 region has 15 residues. The DNA of the CDR3 is TGTGCCAGCAGTGACTCAGAGGGGGCAACAGATACGCAGTATTTT. This sequence encodes CASSDSEGATDTQYF.

This clonotype has a handful of counts. The chain uses TRBV27 and TRBJ2-5; D perhaps matches TRBD2 (6 bases). This CDR3 has 13 amino acids. The germline V gene has CDR1 MNHEY and CDR2 SMNVEV (reference sequence). Trimming removed 4 bases from V and 3 bases from J, with 9 bases in between. CDR3 sequence: CASSSWREETQYF. In nucleotides, the CDR3 is TGTGCCAGCAGTTCCTGGAGGGAAGAGACCCAGTACTTC.

This rearrangement joins TRBV6-5 to TRBJ2-5, with 8 bases lining up with TRBD2. V dropped 2 bases and J dropped 1; count of bases not matched to a gene: 3. The CDR3 runs to 15 residues. Germline values: CDR1 MNHEY, CDR2 SVGAGI. CDR3 sequence: CASSYNSGAQETQYF. The CDR3 DNA is TGTGCCAGCAGTTACAATAGCGGGGCCCAAGAGACCCAGTACTTC.

This clonotype occurred many times. This chain uses TRBV14 with TRBJ2-5; D not resolved. V lost 1 base and J 4 bases, leaving 1 base between the germline ends. The CDR3 runs to 11 residues. The germline CDR1 and CDR2 sequences are SGHDN and FVKESK. In nucleotides, the CDR3 is TGTGCCAGCAGCCAAGCAGAGACCCAGTACTTC. Protein: CASSQAETQYF.

The CDR3, as DNA: TGTGCCACCGAGGGGAGATCAGATACGCAGTATTTT. It translates to CATEGRSDTQYF. This chain joins TRBV24-1 and TRBJ2-3; perhaps D is TRBD1 or TRBD2 (5 bases each). This CDR3 spans 12 amino acids. The V end lost 9 bases, the J end lost 4 bases, and 10 bases lay between the germline ends. Germline CDR1 and CDR2: KGHDR and SFDVKD.

This clonotype has only a few counts. This chain connects TRBV10-3 to TRBJ2-7; TRBD1 matches at 10 bases. The CDR3 covers 15 residues. Per the germline V gene, CDR1 is ENHRY and CDR2 is SYGVKD. V trimming: 3 bases; J trimming: 5 bases; junction bases outside the gene matches: 7. CDR3 loop: CAISEPGQGEDEQYF. CDR3 coding DNA: TGTGCCATCAGTGAACCCGGACAGGGGGAGGACGAGCAGTACTTC.

This clonotype appeared many times. The CDR3 protein is CASSLGTGHNQPQHF. The CDR3 DNA is TGTGCCAGCAGCCTCGGGACAGGGCATAATCAGCCCCAGCATTTT. This sequence joins TRBV12-3 or TRBV12-4 and TRBJ1-5; 9 bases match TRBD1. Trimming took 6 bases from V and 4 from J; bases not matched to a gene: 7. The CDR3 extends over 15 amino acids.